This T cell receptor beta chain was documented in a study of esophageal squamous cell carcinoma under preoperative chemotherapy. Study overall: TCR repertoires were profiled from both peripheral blood T cells and tumor-infiltrating lymphocytes.

As for this clonotype: Its antigen is still unknown.

Each CDR3 protein gets one entry after TCRdb re-called the PCR reads with MiXCR. The sample gives about 16,000 distinct CDR3 sequences, approximately 48% of which show up once; approximately 31% is in the top ten. Time point of the sample: before preoperative PTX-NDP chemotherapy. Notes on the study in general: Post-treatment tumor-infiltrating lymphocytes appeared partly derived from peripheral T cells migrating into the tumor.

The CDR3 length is 14 residues. Trimming took 6 bases from V and 11 from J; bases not matched to a gene: 14. In germline, CDR1 is SGHVS, CDR2 FQNEAQ. This receptor was taken from a human donor with esophageal squamous cell carcinoma. The donor label of this sample is uncertain. This material was obtained from a patient given preoperative chemotherapy. This chain connects TRBV7-8 to TRBJ2-5, with 8 bases lining up with TRBD1. This CDR3 reads CASRMDRVNNEQYF. The CDR3 nucleotides read TGTGCCAGCAGAATGGACAGGGTTAACAATGAGCAGTACTTC.